Following are 13 T cell receptor beta chains from one sample sequenced in a study of blood T cells in healthy people across ages. Using a J-beta primer mix together with a sample-barcoded 5' primer, a second PCR was run for roughly 7 to 11 cycles. In TCRdb, the 5' RACE reads were re-called with MiXCR into one record per CDR3 protein. Counted here are under 2,000,000 distinct CDR3 sequences, around 50% occurring once; the ten biggest clones make up less than 2.5%. The source material was blood. The origin of the receptors is a woman aged 40 to 55 in good health.

This clonotype was counted a few times. The chain employs TRBV12-3 or TRBV12-4 and TRBJ2-1; D is possibly TRBD2 (6 bases). This CDR3 region has 14 residues. The V gene lost 6 bases and the J gene lost 11 bases, with 20 bases spanning the gap. In DNA form, the CDR3 reads TGTGCCAGCAGCCGTCACATATCGGGGGAGCAGCAGTTCTTC. This codes for CASSRHISGEQQFF.

This clonotype was counted between two and nine times. The chain combines TRBV20-1 with TRBJ2-1; D may be TRBD2 (5 bases). The CDR3 has 17 residues. Per the germline V gene, CDR1 is DFQATT and CDR2 is SNEGSKA (reference sequence). V was shortened by 0 bases and J by 7 bases, with 22 bases between the two germline ends. Here the CDR3 reads CSARDLISSSFGNEQFF. The CDR3 coding sequence is TGCAGTGCTAGAGATCTTATCTCTTCTAGCTTCGGGAATGAGCAGTTCTTC.

This clonotype came up a few times. The chain uses TRBV7-2 and TRBJ1-2, with no clear D. The CDR3 extends over 13 amino acids. Germline values: CDR1 SGHTA, CDR2 FQGNSA. V shed 1 base and J shed 6 bases, with 9 bases lying between them. This CDR3 is CASSLVPRDGYTF. In nucleotides, the CDR3 is TGTGCCAGCAGCTTAGTCCCGCGGGATGGCTACACCTTC. Supplemented by reference TRBV7-2 and TRBJ1-2, the full variable domain reads GAGVSQSPSNKVTEKGKDVELRCDPISGHTALYWYRQSLGQGLEFLIYFQGNSAPDKSGLPSDRFSAERTGGSVSTLTIQRTQQEDSAVYLCASSLVPRDGYTFGSGTRLTVV.

CDR3 in amino acids: CASSLRRTGTQETQYF. In DNA form, the CDR3 reads TGTGCCAGCAGCCTCCGGAGGACAGGGACCCAAGAGACCCAGTACTTC. The genes are TRBV7-2 and TRBJ2-5, with 8 bases that match TRBD1. Looked up from germline, CDR1 is SGHTA and CDR2 is FQGNSA. V shed 5 bases, J shed 1 base, and the junction held 9 bases outside the gene matches. This CDR3 has 16 residues. Drawing the rest from reference TRBV7-2 and TRBJ2-5, the complete variable domain is GAGVSQSPSNKVTEKGKDVELRCDPISGHTALYWYRQSLGQGLEFLIYFQGNSAPDKSGLPSDRFSAERTGGSVSTLTIQRTQQEDSAVYLCASSLRRTGTQETQYFGPGTRLLVL.

The V gene is TRBV11-2, the J gene TRBJ1-2; weak D call: TRBD1 (6 bases). The germline V and J ends were trimmed by 2 bases and 0 bases, with 13 bases remaining between them. The CDR3 is 16 residues long. The germline CDR1 and CDR2 sequences are SGHAT and FQNNGV. The CDR3 region is CASSLQQGSANYGYTF. The CDR3 DNA follows: TGTGCCAGCAGCTTACAACAGGGATCCGCTAACTATGGCTACACCTTC.

The chain couples TRBV6-5 to TRBJ1-4, with TRBD1 as a possible D gene (5 bases). Germline V gene lookup returns CDR1 MNHEY and CDR2 SVGAGI. The CDR3 covers 14 residues. V was trimmed by 1 base and J by 8 bases, leaving 11 bases between them. This CDR3 reads CASSYLAGREKLFF. Here the CDR3 DNA reads TGTGCCAGCAGTTACTTGGCGGGACGAGAAAAACTGTTTTTT.

This clonotype was detected only a few times. The V gene is TRBV27, the J gene TRBJ2-7; 13 bases agree with TRBD2. From germline, CDR1 is MNHEY and CDR2 SMNVEV (reference sequence). Trimming at V came to 4 bases and at J to 2 bases, leaving 2 bases not matched to a gene. The CDR3 runs to 15 residues. The CDR3 DNA reads TGTGCCAGCAGTTGGGGGACTAGCGGGGCCTACGAGCAGTACTTC. Translation gives CASSWGTSGAYEQYF.

This chain connects TRBV2 to TRBJ2-4, with a weak D call TRBD1 (5 bases). The germline V gene encodes CDR1 SNHLY and CDR2 FYNNEI. The CDR3 loop spans 15 amino acids. The V end lost 4 bases, the J end lost 2 bases, and 12 bases lay between the germline ends. CDR3 amino acids: CASSAQGMTKNIQYF. The DNA of the CDR3 is TGTGCCAGCAGTGCTCAGGGAATGACCAAAAACATTCAGTACTTC.

This clonotype was detected a few times. The rearrangement uses TRBV3-1 and TRBJ2-5; no clear D. In germline, CDR1 is LGHDT, CDR2 YNNKEL (reference sequence). This CDR3 comprises 14 residues. Trimming shortened V by 0 bases and J by 5 bases, and 10 bases separated the two germline ends. The CDR3 DNA sequence: TGTGCCAGCAGCCAAGATCTTCCTGCGGAGACCCAGTACTTC. This translates into CASSQDLPAETQYF.

This clonotype was observed a few times. This chain links TRBV9 with TRBJ1-2; D perhaps matches TRBD1 (6 bases). Germline-derived CDR1 and CDR2 are SGDLS and YYNGEE. The CDR3 consists of 16 residues. The V end lost 0 bases, the J end lost 8 bases, and 20 bases lay between the germline ends. The CDR3 region is CASSVGIRQAPIGYTF. CDR3 DNA sequence: TGTGCCAGCAGCGTAGGGATACGACAGGCCCCTATCGGCTACACCTTC. Based on the CDR3 plus reference TRBV9 and TRBJ1-2, the full variable domain is DSGVTQTPKHLITATGQRVTLRCSPRSGDLSVYWYQQSLDQGLQFLIQYYNGEERAKGNILERFSAQQFPDLHSELNLSSLELGDSALYFCASSVGIRQAPIGYTFGSGTRLTVV.

Only one count was recorded for this clonotype. This chain links TRBV5-5 with TRBJ2-1; 8 bases are shared with TRBD1. Per germline, CDR1 SGHKS and CDR2 YYEKEE (reference sequence). The CDR3 is 16 residues long. V lost 4 bases, J lost 5 bases, and 11 bases stayed unmatched. In DNA, the CDR3 is TGTGCCAGCAGCCCTAATCTAGGACAGGGTAACAATGAGCAGTTCTTC. It codes for CASSPNLGQGNNEQFF.

This clonotype was counted only a few times. The chain recombines TRBV4-1 with TRBJ2-3; 9 bases agree with TRBD2. The CDR3 has 15 residues. V was pared by 0 bases and J by 6 bases, with 4 bases of the junction left unmatched. The germline gives CDR1 MGHRA, CDR2 YSYEKL. The CDR3 DNA follows: TGCGCCAGCAGCCAAGAACTGAGCGGGGGGGATACGCAGTATTTT. It translates to CASSQELSGGDTQYF.

This clonotype was seen only a few times. The CDR3: CASSQEFGTGFSYEQYF. The CDR3 DNA follows: TGCGCCAGCAGCCAAGAGTTTGGGACAGGGTTTTCCTACGAGCAGTACTTC. The V gene is TRBV4-1, the J gene TRBJ2-7; 9 nucleotides match TRBD1. The ends lost 0 bases at V and 1 base at J; junction bases unmatched: 7. Germline CDR1 reads MGHRA; CDR2 reads YSYEKL. The CDR3 extends over 17 amino acids.